A single sample gave rise to the 5 T cell receptor beta chains below, sequenced in a study of cytomegalovirus exposure and HLA in healthy donors. Both 60 Vbeta primers and 13 Jbeta primers went into the PCR. Using immunoSEQ multiplex PCR, the repertoire was profiled, and TCRdb retains in-frame clones only, with some absent. The table lists approximately 170,000 clones, approximately 88% of them singletons. The sequencing input was PBMCs. These receptors came from a boy younger than 10 in good health and CMV-seronegative.

The chain carries TRBV18 and TRBJ1-1; D might be TRBD1 (6 bases). The germline V and J ends were trimmed by 3 bases and 1 base, with 9 bases remaining between them. The CDR3 consists of 14 residues. Germline V gives CDR1 KGHSH, CDR2 LQKENI. CDR3 residues: CASSPRDTNTEAFF. The CDR3 region has the DNA TGTGCCAGCTCACCCCGGGACACGAACACTGAAGCTTTCTTT.

The chain carries TRBV5-6 and TRBJ2-5, with D uncertain. CDR3 length: 14 amino acids. Trimming left V 3 bases short and J 4 bases short, with 13 bases between. Germline V gene data show CDR1 as SGHDT and CDR2 as YYEEEE. The CDR3 bases are TGTGCCAGCAGCTACCCCACAGCACGAGAGACCCAGTACTTC. This encodes CASSYPTARETQYF.

This chain connects TRBV21-1 to TRBJ2-1; the DNA was not compared with TRBD2, the D call given in the table. TRBV21-1 is deemed a pseudogene. CDR3 length: 19 residues. CDR3 DNA sequence: TGTGCCAGCAGCAAAGTTTGGCTAGCGGGGCTACCCTCCTACAATGAGCAGTTCTTC. Amino acid sequence: CASSKVWLAGLPSYNEQFF.

The gene calls are TRBV6-5 and TRBJ1-2, with D perhaps TRBD1 (6 bases). Germline V lookup: CDR1 MNHEY, CDR2 SVGAGI. V lost 5 bases and J lost 4, with 14 bases in between. The CDR3 covers 14 residues. The CDR3 loop reads CASSARGRGYGYTF. The DNA of the CDR3 is TGTGCCAGCAGTGCCAGGGGACGGGGCTATGGCTACACCTTC.

This clone was picked up one time. V is TRBV5-1 and J is TRBJ2-1; tentatively, D is TRBD2 (5 bases). V was trimmed by 6 bases and J by 2 bases, leaving 15 bases between them. Germline V gene data show CDR1 as SGHRS and CDR2 as YFSETQ. The CDR3 runs 15 residues. CDR3 nucleotides: TGCGCCAGCACCATCGGGGTGTACACCTACAATGAGCAGTTCTTC. Translating gives CASTIGVYTYNEQFF.